This T cell receptor beta chain was identified during a study of T cell responses to AZD1222 COVID-19 vaccine. Notes on this clone: Its specificity is unknown.

This CDR3 has 14 amino acids. Germline V gives CDR1 PRHDT, CDR2 FYEKMQ (reference sequence). J lost 3 bases, V lost 7 bases, and 5 bases had no gene match. Sequenced by immunoSEQ multiplex PCR; TCRdb stores in-frame clones only, minus some. The table lists some 60,000 clones, roughly 87% of them singletons. The study, taken as a whole, reports: Two AZD1222 administrations were followed by greater Spike-specific TCR breadth and depth. Females outnumbered males among donors, who were mostly white British; clonal diversity was possibly underestimated. Only six or seven AZD1222 recipients tested seropositive at baseline. The repertoires were collected only after the peak T cell response.

The chain employs TRBV13 and TRBJ2-7, with 11 bases matching TRBD1. This receptor was identified in an adult who received the AZD1222 COVID-19 vaccine. This sample comprised peripheral blood, obtained 28 days after the second AZD1222 dose. The CDR3 bases are TGTGCCAGCACTGAGGGACAGGGGGACTACGAGCAGTACTTC. Amino acids: CASTEGQGDYEQYF.